The clone carrying this T cell receptor (beta chain) was found a few times. It was about 180 ng DNA, 31,000 or so T cell genomes, that sorted-subset replicate PCRs used. Sequencing used immunoSEQ multiplex PCR; TCRdb keeps in-frame clones, though not all of them. The sample includes approximately 740,000 clones, more than 85% of them seen just once. This sample was taken from a study of shared clonotypes between healthy human individuals. CD8 cells regarded as naive lacked CD45RO, were positively chosen for CCR7, and omitted terminally differentiated effector memory CD45RA+ cells. Those who donated, Caucasian adults without exception, all lived in Nashville, Tennessee. Germline V gives CDR1 MNHEY, CDR2 SMNVEV (reference sequence). The CDR3 loop spans 13 amino acids. V shed 8 bases and J shed 4 bases, with 13 bases lying between them.

This clonotype originated in a man between 25 and 39 years old in good health. Sequences were obtained from naive CD8+ T cells sorted from blood. This chain joins TRBV27 and TRBJ2-3, with no clear D. The DNA of the CDR3 is TGTGCCAGCGCCTCGTGGGGTGCAGATACGCAGTATTTT. It encodes CASASWGADTQYF.